Given below is one T cell receptor (beta chain) in context. Its antigen remains unidentified. Use of 60 Vbeta and 13 Jbeta primers characterized the PCR. The table came from immunoSEQ multiplex PCR; TCRdb's copy has only in-frame clones and leaves some out. The sample yields about 170,000 clones, approximately 85% seen once. The data belong to a study of cytomegalovirus exposure and HLA in healthy donors. The CDR3 length is 15 residues. V lost 5 bases and J 0 bases, leaving 14 bases between the germline ends. CDR1 and CDR2 (germline): SGHVS, FNYEAQ. General study findings and limits: V- and J-gene trimming of TCR beta was linked (in a later analysis) to a missense DCLRE1C variant.

The clonotype was recovered from a man aged 30 to 45 in good health and CMV-seropositive. The rearrangement uses TRBV7-6 and TRBJ2-7, with D possibly matching TRBD1 (6 bases). What was sequenced was PBMCs. For the CDR3, the DNA is TGTGCCAGCAGCCCCGGGACATCGAGCTCCTACGAGCAGTACTTC. Encoded protein: CASSPGTSSSYEQYF. The full variable domain, in which reference TRBV7-6 and TRBJ2-7 provide the parts outside the CDR3, is GAGVSQSPRYKVTKRGQDVALRCDPISGHVSLYWYRQALGQGPEFLTYFNYEAQQDKSGLPNDRFSAERPEGSISTLTIQRTEQRDSAMYRCASSPGTSSSYEQYFGPGTRLTVT.